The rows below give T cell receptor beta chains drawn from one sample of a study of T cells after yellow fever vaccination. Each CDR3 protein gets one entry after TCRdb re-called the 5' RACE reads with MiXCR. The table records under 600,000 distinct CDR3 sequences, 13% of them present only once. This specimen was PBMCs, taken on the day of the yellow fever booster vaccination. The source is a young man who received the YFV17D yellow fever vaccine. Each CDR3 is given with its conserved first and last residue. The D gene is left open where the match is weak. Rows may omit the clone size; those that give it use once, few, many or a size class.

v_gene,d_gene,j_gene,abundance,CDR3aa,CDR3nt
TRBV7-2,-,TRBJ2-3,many,CASSPDGISGTQYF,TGTGCCAGCAGCCCGGATGGGATAAGTGGTACGCAGTATTTT
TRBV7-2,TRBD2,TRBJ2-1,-,CASSYGTSGNEQFF,TGTGCCAGCAGCTATGGGACTAGCGGTAATGAGCAGTTCTTC
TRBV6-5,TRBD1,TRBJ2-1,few,CASNSGGSYNEQFF,TGTGCCAGCAATTCAGGGGGCTCCTACAATGAGCAGTTCTTC
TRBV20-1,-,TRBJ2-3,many,CSARDGHGADTQYF,TGCAGTGCTAGAGATGGTCACGGGGCAGATACGCAGTATTTT
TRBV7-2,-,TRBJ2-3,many,CASSRVGRSTDTQYF,TGTGCCAGCAGCCGAGTAGGGAGATCGACAGATACGCAGTATTTT
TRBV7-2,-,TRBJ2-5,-,CASSKNQETQYF,TGTGCCAGCAGCAAGAACCAAGAGACCCAGTACTTC
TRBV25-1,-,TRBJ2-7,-,CASGEARDGYSYEQYF,TGTGCCAGCGGTGAAGCACGGGACGGGTACTCCTACGAGCAGTACTTC
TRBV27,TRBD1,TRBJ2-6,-,CASSLSVWNRGLSGANVLTF,TGTGCCAGCAGTTTATCGGTTTGGAACAGGGGGCTATCTGGGGCCAACGTCCTGACTTTC
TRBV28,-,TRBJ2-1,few,CASSLPPGGPYNEQFF,TGTGCCAGCAGCCTCCCCCCAGGAGGCCCTTACAATGAGCAGTTCTTC
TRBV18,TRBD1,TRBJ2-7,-,CASSPQGAATYEQYF,TGTGCCAGCTCGCCTCAGGGGGCGGCAACCTACGAGCAGTACTTC
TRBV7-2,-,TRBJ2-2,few,CASSFSLLGELFF,TGTGCCAGCAGCTTCTCATTACTCGGGGAGCTGTTTTTT
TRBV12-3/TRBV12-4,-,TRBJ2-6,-,CASRRDGANVLTF,TGTGCCAGCAGAAGGGATGGGGCCAACGTCCTGACTTTC
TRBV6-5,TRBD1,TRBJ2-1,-,CASSYSGTGGNEQFF,TGTGCCAGCAGTTACTCCGGGACAGGGGGGAATGAGCAGTTCTTC
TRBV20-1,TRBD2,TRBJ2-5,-,CSARPTSGETQYF,TGCAGTGCTAGGCCGACTAGCGGAGAGACCCAGTACTTC
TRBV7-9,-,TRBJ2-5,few,CASSLRADETQYF,TGTGCCAGCAGCTTAAGGGCAGACGAGACCCAGTACTTC
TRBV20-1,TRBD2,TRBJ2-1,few,CSARDGAGLAGYNEQFF,TGCAGTGCTAGGGATGGTGCGGGACTAGCGGGTTACAATGAGCAGTTCTTC
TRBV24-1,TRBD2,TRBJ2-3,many,CATSSSLAGVPDTQYF,TGTGCCACCAGCAGCTCACTAGCGGGAGTGCCAGATACGCAGTATTTT
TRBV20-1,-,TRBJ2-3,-,CSALSEGRISTDTQYF,TGCAGTGCTCTCTCTGAGGGACGGATTTCCACAGATACGCAGTATTTT
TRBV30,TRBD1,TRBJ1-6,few,CAWSPGLTGRSSPLHF,TGTGCCTGGAGTCCCGGATTGACAGGGCGAAGTTCACCCCTCCACTTT
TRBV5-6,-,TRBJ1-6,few,CASRGEPRNNSPLHF,TGTGCCAGCAGAGGGGAGCCACGTAATAATTCACCCCTCCACTTT
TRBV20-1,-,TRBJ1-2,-,CSASSLGYGYTF,TGCAGTGCTAGCTCCCTAGGCTATGGCTACACCTTC
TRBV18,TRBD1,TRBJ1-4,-,CASSPRDSQTNEKLFF,TGTGCCAGCTCACCACGGGACAGCCAAACTAATGAAAAACTGTTTTTT
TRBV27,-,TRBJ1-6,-,CASSKTESSYNSPLHF,TGTGCCAGCAGTAAGACGGAGAGCTCCTATAATTCACCCCTCCACTTT
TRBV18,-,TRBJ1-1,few,CASSPGSLMGNTEAFF,TGTGCCAGCTCACCGGGCAGCCTAATGGGGAACACTGAAGCTTTCTTT
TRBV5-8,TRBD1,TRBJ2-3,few,CASSQQGGTQYF,TGTGCCAGCAGTCAACAGGGGGGTACGCAGTATTTT
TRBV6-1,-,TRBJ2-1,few,CASIWGESDNEQFF,TGTGCCAGCATCTGGGGGGAATCAGACAATGAGCAGTTCTTC
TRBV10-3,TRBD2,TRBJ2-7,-,CAISEAGGPHEQYF,TGTGCCATCAGTGAAGCGGGAGGGCCCCACGAGCAGTACTTC
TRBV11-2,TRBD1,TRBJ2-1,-,CASSNTGAEQFF,TGTGCCAGCAGCAATACAGGGGCTGAGCAGTTCTTC
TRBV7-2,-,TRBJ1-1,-,CASSLGPYRTEAFF,TGTGCCAGCAGCTTAGGGCCATACCGCACTGAAGCTTTCTTT
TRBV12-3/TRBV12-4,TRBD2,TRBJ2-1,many,CASKPGLALSDEQFF,TGTGCCAGCAAACCGGGACTAGCCCTTTCCGATGAGCAGTTCTTC
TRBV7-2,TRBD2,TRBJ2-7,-,CASSRASGTVHEQYF,TGTGCCAGCAGCAGGGCTAGCGGGACCGTTCACGAGCAGTACTTC
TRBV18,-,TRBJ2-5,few,CASSPLMAKETQYF,TGTGCCAGCTCACCACTCATGGCCAAAGAGACCCAGTACTTC
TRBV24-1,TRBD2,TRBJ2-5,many,CATSDPPTGLFQETQYF,TGTGCCACCAGTGACCCACCTACGGGACTATTCCAAGAGACCCAGTACTTC
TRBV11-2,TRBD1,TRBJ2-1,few,CASSQDRVRNEQFF,TGTGCCAGCAGCCAAGACAGGGTGCGGAATGAGCAGTTCTTC
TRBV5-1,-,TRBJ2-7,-,CASRPQGRGYEQYF,TGCGCCAGCAGACCGCAGGGCCGAGGGTACGAGCAGTACTTC
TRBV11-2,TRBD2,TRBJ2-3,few,CASSTLRLAGVRNTQYF,TGTGCCAGCAGCACCCTTCGACTAGCGGGAGTTCGAAATACGCAGTATTTT
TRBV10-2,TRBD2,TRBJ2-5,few,CASRTSAQETQYF,TGCGCCAGCCGGACTAGCGCCCAAGAGACCCAGTACTTC
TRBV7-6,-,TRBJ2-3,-,CASSLVGGPGTDTQYF,TGTGCCAGCAGCTTAGTTGGGGGGCCCGGCACAGATACGCAGTATTTT
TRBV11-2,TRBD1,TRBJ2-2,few,CASSAMGQGNTGELFF,TGTGCCAGCAGCGCCATGGGACAGGGGAACACCGGGGAGCTGTTTTTT